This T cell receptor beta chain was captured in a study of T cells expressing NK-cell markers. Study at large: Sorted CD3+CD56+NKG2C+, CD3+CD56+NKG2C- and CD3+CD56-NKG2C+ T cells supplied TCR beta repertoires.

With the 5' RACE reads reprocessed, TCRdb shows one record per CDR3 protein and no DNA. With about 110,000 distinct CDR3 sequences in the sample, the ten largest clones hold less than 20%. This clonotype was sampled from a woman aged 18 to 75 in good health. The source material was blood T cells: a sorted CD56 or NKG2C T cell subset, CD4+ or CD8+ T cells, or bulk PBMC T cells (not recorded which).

Here the CDR3 reads CASSLRGGNSNQPQHF. The gene calls are TRBV27 and TRBJ1-5; the D gene TCRdb calls, TRBD1, cannot be checked with no DNA. In germline, CDR1 is MNHEY, CDR2 SMNVEV (reference sequence). This CDR3 has 16 amino acids.